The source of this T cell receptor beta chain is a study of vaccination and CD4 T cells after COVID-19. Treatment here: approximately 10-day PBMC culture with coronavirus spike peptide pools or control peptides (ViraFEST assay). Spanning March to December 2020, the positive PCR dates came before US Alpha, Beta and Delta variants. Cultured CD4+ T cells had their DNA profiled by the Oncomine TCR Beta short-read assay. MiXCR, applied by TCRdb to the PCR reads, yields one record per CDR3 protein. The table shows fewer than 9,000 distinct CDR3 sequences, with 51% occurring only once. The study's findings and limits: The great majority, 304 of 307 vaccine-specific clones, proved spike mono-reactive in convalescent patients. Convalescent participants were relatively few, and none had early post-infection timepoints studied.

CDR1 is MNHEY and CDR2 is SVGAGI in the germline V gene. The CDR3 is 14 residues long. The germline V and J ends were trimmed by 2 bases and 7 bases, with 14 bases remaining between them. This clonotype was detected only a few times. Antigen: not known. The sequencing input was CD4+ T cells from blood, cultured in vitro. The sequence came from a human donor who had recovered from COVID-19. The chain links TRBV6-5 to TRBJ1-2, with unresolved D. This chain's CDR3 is CASSYGQQLSGYTF. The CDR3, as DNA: TGTGCCAGCAGTTACGGTCAACAGTTGAGTGGCTACACCTTC.